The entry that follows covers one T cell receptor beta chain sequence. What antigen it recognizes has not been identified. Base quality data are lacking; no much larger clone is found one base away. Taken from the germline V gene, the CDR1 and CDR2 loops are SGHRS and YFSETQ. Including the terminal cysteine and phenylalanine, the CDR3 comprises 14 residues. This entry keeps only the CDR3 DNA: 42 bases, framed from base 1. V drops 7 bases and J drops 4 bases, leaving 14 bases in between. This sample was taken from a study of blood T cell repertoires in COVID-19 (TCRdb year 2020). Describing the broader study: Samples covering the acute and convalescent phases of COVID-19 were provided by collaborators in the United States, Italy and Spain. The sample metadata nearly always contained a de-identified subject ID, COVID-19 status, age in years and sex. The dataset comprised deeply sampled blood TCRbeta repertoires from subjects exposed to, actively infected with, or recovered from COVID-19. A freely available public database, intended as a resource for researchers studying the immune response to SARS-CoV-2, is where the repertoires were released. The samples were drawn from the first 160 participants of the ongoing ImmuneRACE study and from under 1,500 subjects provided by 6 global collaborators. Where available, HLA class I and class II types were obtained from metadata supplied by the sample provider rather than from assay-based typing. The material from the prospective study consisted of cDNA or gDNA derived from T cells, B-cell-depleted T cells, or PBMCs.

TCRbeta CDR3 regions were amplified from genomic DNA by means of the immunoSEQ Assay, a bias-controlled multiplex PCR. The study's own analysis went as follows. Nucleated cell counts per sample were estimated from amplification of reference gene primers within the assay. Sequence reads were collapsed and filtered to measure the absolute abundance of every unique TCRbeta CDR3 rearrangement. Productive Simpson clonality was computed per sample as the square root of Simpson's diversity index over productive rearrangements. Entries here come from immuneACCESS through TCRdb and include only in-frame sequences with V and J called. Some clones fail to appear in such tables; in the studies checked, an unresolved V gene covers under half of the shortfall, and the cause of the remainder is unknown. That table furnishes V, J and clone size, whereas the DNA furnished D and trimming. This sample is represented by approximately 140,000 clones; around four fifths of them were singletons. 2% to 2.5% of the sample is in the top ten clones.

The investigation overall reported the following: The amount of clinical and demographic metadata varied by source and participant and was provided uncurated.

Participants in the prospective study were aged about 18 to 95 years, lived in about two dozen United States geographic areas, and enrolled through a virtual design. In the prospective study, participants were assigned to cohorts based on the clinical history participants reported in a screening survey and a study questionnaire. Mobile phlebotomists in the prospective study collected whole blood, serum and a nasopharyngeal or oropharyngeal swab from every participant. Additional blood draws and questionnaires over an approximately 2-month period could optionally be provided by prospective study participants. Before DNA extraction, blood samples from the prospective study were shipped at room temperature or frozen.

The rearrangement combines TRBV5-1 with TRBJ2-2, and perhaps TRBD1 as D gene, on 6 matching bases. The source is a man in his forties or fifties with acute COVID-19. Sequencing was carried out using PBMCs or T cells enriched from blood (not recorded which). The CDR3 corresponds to CASQKLGGTGELFF. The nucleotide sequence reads TGCGCCAGCCAGAAACTAGGGGGCACCGGGGAGCTGTTTTTT.